The 27 T cell receptor beta chains given below trace back to one sample, sequenced in a study of control samples from healthy donors and cancer patients (dated by TCRdb to the early 2020s). The library came from the immunoSEQ multiplex PCR assay. TCRdb took over this immuneACCESS table, retaining in-frame rearrangements with V and J assigned. Such tables are incomplete; in checked studies, under half of the missing clones stem from an unresolved V gene, and the remainder is unexplained. A total of over 150,000 clones appear in this sample, 90% to 95% of them only once. In total, the top ten clones hold 5% to 6.5% of the sample. The sequenced material came from blood. These receptors were obtained from a middle-aged man in good health.

This chain links TRBV5-1 with TRBJ2-3, with D possibly TRBD1 on 6 matching bases. The CDR3 runs to 16 residues. The V and J ends lost 4 bases and 1 base respectively, with 16 bases between them. Germline CDR1 SGHRS, CDR2 YFSETQ. CDR3 region: CASSLGRGAGTDTQYF. In DNA form, the CDR3 reads TGCGCCAGCAGCCTAGGCAGGGGAGCGGGCACAGATACGCAGTATTTT. The full variable domain, completed using reference TRBV5-1 and TRBJ2-3, is KAGVTQTPRYLIKTRGQQVTLSCSPISGHRSVSWYQQTPGQGLQFLFEYFSETQRNKGNFPGRFSGRQFSNSRSEMNVSTLELGDSALYLCASSLGRGAGTDTQYFGPGTRLTVL.

The chain joins TRBV6-2 or TRBV6-3 to TRBJ1-5, with D maybe TRBD1 (5 bases). CDR3 size: 14 residues. Germline V gives CDR1 MNHEY, CDR2 SVGEGT. Trimming stripped 5 bases from V and 1 base from J, with 9 bases between. The CDR3 reads CASSERDSNQPQHF. The DNA of the CDR3 is TGTGCCAGCAGTGAGCGGGACAGCAATCAGCCCCAGCATTTT.

V and J are TRBV12-3 or TRBV12-4 and TRBJ1-1; no definite D call. V gave up 2 bases and J gave up 1 base, with 5 bases separating them. This CDR3 region has 13 residues. CDR3 residues: CASSLTANTEAFF. The DNA of the CDR3 is TGTGCCAGCAGTTTAACAGCGAACACTGAAGCTTTCTTT.

This chain uses TRBV30 with TRBJ1-1, with 7 bases lining up with TRBD1. Trimming cost V 3 bases and J 10 bases; bases outside gene matches: 14. Per germline, CDR1 GTSNPN and CDR2 SVGIG (reference sequence). The CDR3 has 14 residues. CDR3 region: CAWRVQGVWAGAFF. The CDR3 bases are TGTGCCTGGAGAGTCCAGGGGGTATGGGCTGGAGCTTTCTTT.

This chain connects TRBV4-3 to TRBJ1-6; TRBD1 might be the D (6 bases). The CDR3 runs 15 residues. Per germline, CDR1 LGHNA and CDR2 YSLEER. V shed 1 base and J shed 7 bases, with 11 bases lying between them. The CDR3 loop reads CASSQGGQGNSPLHF. CDR3 bases: TGCGCCAGCAGCCAAGGTGGGCAGGGGAATTCACCCCTCCACTTT.

The rearrangement joins TRBV5-5 to TRBJ1-2; possible D gene TRBD1, 5 bases. V was shortened by 4 bases and J by 2 bases, with 18 bases between the two germline ends. The germline gives CDR1 SGHKS, CDR2 YYEKEE (reference sequence). The CDR3 sequence is 16 residues long. The CDR3 sequence: CASSLGGSVVNYGYTF. For the CDR3, the DNA is TGTGCCAGCAGCCTGGGGGGTTCAGTCGTAAACTATGGCTACACCTTC. Variable domain in full (rest from reference TRBV5-5 and TRBJ1-2): DAGVTQSPTHLIKTRGQQVTLRCSPISGHKSVSWYQQVLGQGPQFIFQYYEKEERGRGNFPDRFSARQFPNYSSELNVNALLLGDSALYLCASSLGGSVVNYGYTFGSGTRLTVV.

The chain couples TRBV2 to TRBJ1-2, with D possibly TRBD1 on 5 matching bases. The CDR3 covers 12 residues. Trimming removed 4 bases at V and 6 bases at J, with 9 bases between. The germline CDR1 and CDR2 sequences are SNHLY and FYNNEI. CDR3 region: CASSGAGNGYTF. The DNA of the CDR3 is TGTGCCAGCAGTGGGGCAGGGAATGGCTACACCTTC.

V and J are TRBV3-1 (or the pseudogene TRBV3-2) and TRBJ2-1; D tentatively fits TRBD1 or TRBD2 (5 bases each). Germline CDR1 LGHDT, CDR2 YNNKEL (reference sequence). This CDR3 contains 11 residues. V shed 10 bases and J shed 9 bases, with 13 bases lying between them. The CDR3: CATGAVSEQFF. For the CDR3, the DNA is TGTGCCACCGGGGCAGTTTCTGAGCAGTTCTTC.

Details on this clone: Other DNA sequences from this sample encode an identical CDR3 as well. The chain uses TRBV19 and TRBJ1-5; tentative D call: TRBD1 (5 bases). V lost 1 base, J lost 2 bases, and 9 bases lay in between. This CDR3 contains 15 residues. In germline, CDR1 is LNHDA, CDR2 SQIVND (reference sequence). CDR3 DNA sequence: TGTGCCAGTAGTATAGGCCAGGGCGGCAATCAGCCCCAGCATTTT. Its translation: CASSIGQGGNQPQHF.

The chain employs TRBV18 and TRBJ1-2; no reliable D call. V was cut by 6 bases and J by 2 bases, with 10 bases left in between. From germline, CDR1 is KGHSH and CDR2 LQKENI. The length of the CDR3 is 13 residues. The CDR3 here is CASSGSPNYGYTF. CDR3 in DNA: TGTGCCAGCTCTGGGTCACCCAACTATGGCTACACCTTC.

The genes are TRBV21-1 and TRBJ1-5. TRBV21-1 is classified as a pseudogene. The CDR3 extends over 17 amino acids. The CDR3 loop is CASSNRPRRRGNQPQHF. Written as DNA, the CDR3 is TGTGCCAGCAGCAACCGTCCCAGGAGACGCGGCAATCAGCCCCAGCATTTT.

This chain links TRBV5-1 with TRBJ2-7, with TRBD2 matching 8 bases. CDR1 SGHRS and CDR2 YFSETQ come from the germline V gene. The CDR3 sequence is 16 residues long. The J segment lost 7 bases and the V segment lost 4 bases, leaving 16 bases of the junction unmatched. The CDR3 region is CASSPGERGTLREQYF. The CDR3, as DNA: TGCGCCAGCAGCCCCGGGGAGCGGGGGACCCTACGGGAGCAGTACTTC.

The CDR3 sequence is CASSERTAGRVGYTF. CDR3 DNA: TGTGCCAGCAGTGAGAGGACGGCCGGTCGGGTTGGCTACACCTTC. The chain has TRBV6-1 and TRBJ1-2; no reliable D call. The CDR3 has 15 amino acids. Looked up from germline, CDR1 is MNHNS and CDR2 is SASEGT. The V end lost 3 bases, the J end lost 7 bases, and 18 bases lay between the germline ends.

This chain uses TRBV3-1 (or the pseudogene TRBV3-2) with TRBJ2-7; D is uncertain. There are 13 residues in the CDR3. CDR1 is LGHDT, CDR2 YNNKEL, per germline (reference sequence). Trimming cost V 4 bases and J 2 bases, with 9 bases left between them. CDR3 protein: CASSPLSAYEQYF. As DNA, the CDR3 is TGTGCCAGCAGCCCTCTCTCGGCCTACGAGCAGTACTTC.

This clone was found once. The J gene is TRBJ1-1, the V gene TRBV19; TRBD1 might be the D (5 bases). The CDR3 has 15 residues. Germline CDR1 and CDR2: LNHDA and SQIVND (reference sequence). Deletions cut 2 bases from V and 5 bases from J, with 15 bases between. This CDR3 is CASSILGRVRTEAFF. CDR3 nucleotide sequence: TGTGCCAGTAGTATACTTGGCAGGGTGAGGACTGAAGCTTTCTTT.

This clone was counted only a few times. V gene TRBV2 combines with J gene TRBJ2-7; no firm D call. V gave up 6 bases and J gave up 5 bases, with 23 bases separating them. The germline V gene encodes CDR1 SNHLY and CDR2 FYNNEI. This CDR3 is built from 16 residues. This CDR3 reads CASSASRLARTHEQYF. The CDR3 nucleotides read TGTGCCAGCAGCGCCTCTCGCTTGGCTAGGACCCACGAGCAGTACTTC.

The chain is built from TRBV18 and TRBJ2-1; 8 nucleotides align to TRBD2. The CDR3 covers 16 residues. V trimming: 2 bases; J trimming: 5 bases; junction bases outside the gene matches: 8. Germline assignment: CDR1 KGHSH and CDR2 LQKENI. The CDR3 is CASSPESREGHNEQFF. CDR3 bases: TGTGCCAGCTCACCAGAGTCCCGGGAGGGTCACAATGAGCAGTTCTTC. Filled out from reference TRBV18 and TRBJ2-1, the complete variable domain reads NAGVMQNPRHLVRRRGQEARLRCSPMKGHSHVYWYRQLPEEGLKFMVYLQKENIIDESGMPKERFSAEFPKEGPSILRIQQVVRGDSAAYFCASSPESREGHNEQFFGPGTRLTVL.

This clone was counted a few times. The chain uses TRBV19 and TRBJ1-3; weak D call: TRBD1 (6 bases). The V end lost 5 bases, the J end lost 0 bases, and 14 bases lay between the germline ends. CDR3 length equals 16 residues. Germline assignment: CDR1 LNHDA and CDR2 SQIVND (reference sequence). The CDR3 DNA is TGTGCCAGTAGTGTCCCCCGGGACATCTCTGGAAACACCATATATTTT. It specifies CASSVPRDISGNTIYF.

The chain combines TRBV27 with TRBJ1-1; no reliable D call. CDR3 size: 12 residues. Looked up from germline, CDR1 is MNHEY and CDR2 is SMNVEV (reference sequence). V was clipped by 6 bases and J by 7 bases, with 12 bases between them. CDR3: CASSLPGIEAFF. DNA for the CDR3: TGTGCCAGCAGCCTGCCAGGTATTGAAGCTTTCTTT.

The rearrangement uses TRBV27 and TRBJ2-1, with D hard to call. The CDR3 runs 11 residues. With 8 bases removed from V and 9 bases from J, the gap between germline ends came to 11 bases. CDR1 is MNHEY, CDR2 SMNVEV, per germline (reference sequence). CDR3 loop: CASGLGTEQFF. CDR3 sequence (DNA): TGTGCCAGCGGGCTCGGTACTGAGCAGTTCTTC.

This rearrangement joins TRBV4-1 to TRBJ2-3, with D tentatively TRBD1 (6 bases). Germline V gene sequence: CDR1 MGHRA, CDR2 YSYEKL. Trimming shortened V by 4 bases and J by 3 bases, and 17 bases separated the two germline ends. CDR3 length: 16 residues. CDR3 sequence: CASSPIQGGRTDTQYF. CDR3 DNA sequence: TGCGCCAGCAGCCCGATCCAAGGGGGTCGTACAGATACGCAGTATTTT.

This clone was recorded only once. The chain links TRBV19 to TRBJ2-3, with 10 positions matching TRBD1. Germline V gives CDR1 LNHDA, CDR2 SQIVND (reference sequence). V lost 5 bases to trimming and J lost 4 bases; unmatched junction nucleotides: 9. The CDR3 covers 16 residues. The CDR3 reads CASSPGTGARADTQYF. The DNA for the CDR3 is TGTGCCAGTAGTCCCGGGACAGGGGCGCGCGCAGATACGCAGTATTTT. The whole variable domain, filled in from reference TRBV19 and TRBJ2-3, reads DGGITQSPKYLFRKEGQNVTLSCEQNLNHDAMYWYRQDPGQGLRLIYYSQIVNDFQKGDIAEGYSVSREKKESFPLTVTSAQKNPTAFYLCASSPGTGARADTQYFGPGTRLTVL.

This chain connects TRBV28 to TRBJ2-3; D tentatively reads TRBD1 or TRBD2 (7 bases each). Germline loops: CDR1 MDHEN, CDR2 SYDVKM. The V and J ends lost 5 bases and 1 base respectively, with 16 bases between them. The CDR3 loop spans 16 amino acids. The CDR3 protein is CASSPLRGGRTDTQYF. DNA for the CDR3: TGTGCCAGCAGTCCACTCAGGGGGGGGCGCACAGATACGCAGTATTTT.

This clone was detected a few times. The chain carries TRBV30 and TRBJ2-2, with 8 bases fitting TRBD2. The junction had 5 bases not matched to a gene; V was cut back by 0 bases and J by 8 bases. The V gene's germline CDR1 is GTSNPN and CDR2 SVGIG (reference sequence). The CDR3 totals 14 residues. The CDR3 loop reads CAWSVRRGVGELFF. The DNA for the CDR3 is TGTGCCTGGAGTGTCCGGCGGGGGGTAGGGGAGCTGTTTTTT.

Notes on this clone: A read error may produce the germline difference seen at one junction end. This sequence joins TRBV2 and TRBJ1-2; maybe TRBD1 (5 bases). The CDR3 has 11 residues. The germline CDR1 and CDR2 sequences are SNHLY and FYNNEI. CDR3 sequence (DNA): TGTGCCAGCACTATTCGGGTGGGGCCTCTCTTC. Encoded protein: CASTIRVGPLF. Full variable domain (outside the CDR3, taken from reference TRBV2 and TRBJ1-2): EPEVTQTPSHQVTQMGQEVILRCVPISNHLYFYWYRQILGQKVEFLVSFYNNEISEKSEIFDDQFSVERPDGSNFTLKIRSTKLEDSAMYFCASTIRVGPLFGSGTRLTVV.

The V gene is TRBV6-4, the J gene TRBJ2-5; possibly TRBD2 for D (7 bases). This CDR3 has 16 residues. V lost 5 bases and J lost 5, with 21 bases in between. Looked up from germline, CDR1 is MRHNA and CDR2 is SNTAGT. The CDR3 sequence: CASSSTGAGAEETQYF. The CDR3, as DNA: TGTGCCAGCAGTAGCACCGGGGCGGGGGCAGAGGAGACCCAGTACTTC.

This clone was observed a single time. V usage is TRBV27 and J usage is TRBJ2-2, with TRBD1 identical over 8 bases. The V and J ends lost 4 bases and 6 bases, in that order; junction bases with no gene match: 1. There are 13 residues in the CDR3. Germline-derived CDR1 and CDR2 are MNHEY and SMNVEV (reference sequence). CDR3 amino acids: CASSSRGPGELFF. The CDR3 DNA sequence: TGTGCCAGCAGTTCCAGGGGGCCCGGGGAGCTGTTTTTT.